This entry concerns a single T cell receptor beta chain. Antigen specificity is unknown. This CDR3 region has 10 residues. Trimming removed 3 bases at V and 7 bases at J, with 3 bases between. TCRdb fed the reads into MiXCR, producing one record per CDR3 protein. The sample carries 100,000 or so distinct CDR3 sequences, less than 55% recorded once. These data belong to a study of T cell repertoires in cytomegalovirus infection. The clonotype comes from a human donor in good health (CMV status not recorded). Some clones in this sample may be carry-over from other donors' samples. This material consisted of CD8+ T cells from cultured PBMCs, taken from culture after CMV antigen stimulation. This rearrangement joins TRBV12-3 or TRBV12-4 to TRBJ1-2; D is uncertain. The CDR3 nucleotides read TGTGCCAGCAGTTTCGGTGGCTACACCTTC. Translation: CASSFGGYTF.